Given below is one T cell receptor (beta chain) in context. Repertoires were generated with immunoSEQ multiplex PCR, while TCRdb's copy carries only in-frame clones and drops some. The sample shows around 51,000 clones, around nine tenths of them seen only once. The sample belongs to a study of OX40 agonist ivuxolimab in advanced cancers. This CDR3 has 13 residues. Germline V gives CDR1 SGHRS, CDR2 YFSETQ. V gave up 0 bases and J gave up 3 bases, with 6 bases separating them. This receptor was taken from an adult with an advanced solid tumor such as melanoma, head and neck, liver or kidney cancer. The chain is built from TRBV5-1 and TRBJ1-2; the D is unclear. Sequenced here: CD4+ or CD8+ T cells sorted from blood, sampled in a trial of the OX40 agonist ivuxolimab. This CDR3 is CASSLDGHYGYTF. In DNA, the CDR3 is TGCGCCAGCAGCTTGGACGGACACTATGGCTACACCTTC.